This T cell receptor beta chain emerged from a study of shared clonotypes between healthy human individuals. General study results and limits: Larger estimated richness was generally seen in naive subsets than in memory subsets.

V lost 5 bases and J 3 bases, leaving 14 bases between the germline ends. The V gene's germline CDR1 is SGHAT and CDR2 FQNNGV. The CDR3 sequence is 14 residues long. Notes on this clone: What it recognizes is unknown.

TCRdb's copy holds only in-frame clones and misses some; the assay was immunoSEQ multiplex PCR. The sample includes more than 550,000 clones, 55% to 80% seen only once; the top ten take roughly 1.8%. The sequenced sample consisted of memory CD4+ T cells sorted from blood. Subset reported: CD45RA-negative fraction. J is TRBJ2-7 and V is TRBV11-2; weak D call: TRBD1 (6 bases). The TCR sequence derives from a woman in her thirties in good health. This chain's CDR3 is CASSATGYDYEQYF. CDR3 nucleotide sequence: TGTGCCAGCAGCGCAACAGGGTATGACTACGAGCAGTACTTC. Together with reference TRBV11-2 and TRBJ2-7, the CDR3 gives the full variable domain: EAGVAQSPRYKIIEKRQSVAFWCNPISGHATLYWYQQILGQGPKLLIQFQNNGVVDDSQLPKDRFSAERLKGVDSTLKIQPAKLEDSAVYLCASSATGYDYEQYFGPGTRLTVT.